This T cell receptor (beta chain) stems from a study of blood T cell repertoires in COVID-19. The protocol was immunoSEQ multiplex PCR, while the TCRdb copy is restricted to in-frame clones and leaves out a portion. Among roughly 380,000 clones listed, approximately 91% were seen once. Sequencing was performed on peripheral blood. The source is a woman in her thirties or forties with COVID-19, enrolled during active disease.

CDR3 region: CASSLEWQNYGYTF. In DNA, the CDR3 is TGTGCCAGCAGCTTGGAGTGGCAGAACTATGGCTACACCTTC. The rearrangement uses TRBV5-4 and TRBJ1-2, with D uncertain. V lost 0 bases to trimming and J lost 2 bases, with 8 bases between them. Germline V gene lookup returns CDR1 SGHNT and CDR2 YYREEE (reference sequence). The CDR3 length is 14 residues.